This T cell receptor beta chain was identified during a study of T cell clonotyping in hematopoietic cell transplantation. V shed 2 bases, J shed 9 bases, and the junction held 4 bases outside the gene matches. CDR1 is SGHAT, CDR2 FQNNGV, per germline. This CDR3 spans 14 amino acids. Turning to this clone: Its specificity is not known.

Overall study findings and caveats: Cells were unsorted, so CD4 and CD8 contributions were not separated. Graft donor and pretransplant recipient Inverse Simpson Index values predicted broader posttransplant TCR diversity. Pathologically expanded recipient clonotypes increased progressively from day 30 to day 180 as diversity fell. At the given depth, recipient repertoires were over 95% de novo clonotypes.

Generated by immunoSEQ multiplex PCR, the TCRdb table keeps only in-frame clones and is missing some. The sample records approximately 44,000 clones, 95% being singletons. This receptor was taken from a man aged 25 to 40 in good health. Some clones in this sample may be carry-over from other donors' samples. The rearrangement links TRBV11-2 to TRBJ2-1; 10 nucleotides line up with TRBD2. Specimen: peripheral blood mononuclear cells. For the CDR3, the DNA is TGTGCCAGCAGCTTACTAGCGGGAGTAGCTGAGCAGTTCTTC. This sequence encodes CASSLLAGVAEQFF.